Shown below are 29 T cell receptor beta chains from a single sample sequenced in a study of regulatory T cells in long-lasting Graves disease. Building of the TCR beta libraries involved iRepertoire HTBI primers and Arm-PCR of CDR3 regions. TCRdb re-called the multiplex PCR reads through MiXCR, storing one row per CDR3 protein. Here the sample spans a few hundred thousand distinct CDR3 sequences, 20% to 30% being singletons. The time point is: persistent/refractory GD, antithyroid drugs over 5 years with positive TRAb. There was RNA extracted from PBMCs, and the TCR library was made from it. Sequenced here: peripheral blood mononuclear cells (PBMCs), sampled when the disease was refractory, from a patient treated with antithyroid drugs. The receptor set was obtained from a female donor with Graves disease.

This clonotype has ten or more counts. This chain uses TRBV6-5 with TRBJ1-2; 8 nucleotides agree with TRBD1. The CDR3 is made up of 15 amino acids. Germline CDR1 and CDR2: MNHEY and SVGAGI. V was clipped by 2 bases and J by 4 bases; unmatched bases: 6. The CDR3, as DNA: TGTGCCAGCAGTTACGCGGACAGGGCCTCCTATGGCTACACCTTC. Protein: CASSYADRASYGYTF.

The chain is built from TRBV9 and TRBJ2-5; a possible D gene is TRBD1 (5 bases). The germline V gene encodes CDR1 SGDLS and CDR2 YYNGEE. V was trimmed by 3 bases and J by 4 bases, leaving 13 bases between them. This CDR3 has 14 residues. Here the CDR3 reads CASSGRQPGETQYF. CDR3 bases: TGTGCCAGCAGCGGAAGACAGCCCGGAGAGACCCAGTACTTC.

This clonotype was counted a single time. This clone may be a read error of a much larger clone one base away. The chain links TRBV4-3 to TRBJ1-4; D not resolved. Per germline, CDR1 LGHNA and CDR2 YSLEER. V gave up 7 bases and J gave up 0 bases, with 12 bases separating them. There are 15 residues in the CDR3. The CDR3 here is CASNHTTATNEKLFF. The CDR3 DNA reads TGCGCCAGCAACCATACTACAGCAACTAATGAAAAACTGTTTTTT.

This clonotype was picked up many times. The chain joins TRBV6-1 to TRBJ2-5; 7 bases line up with TRBD2. Germline CDR1 reads MNHNS; CDR2 reads SASEGT. With V trimmed by 8 bases and J by 4 bases, 7 bases remained unmatched. This CDR3 region has 13 residues. The CDR3 sequence is CASGTKGLETQYF. CDR3 DNA: TGTGCCAGCGGGACTAAAGGTTTAGAGACCCAGTACTTC.

This clonotype was recorded at least ten times. The chain is built from TRBV6-1 and TRBJ2-7, with a possible D match to TRBD2 (6 bases). Trimming removed 7 bases at V and 6 bases at J, with 22 bases between. The CDR3 totals 15 residues. Germline values: CDR1 MNHNS, CDR2 SASEGT. Here the CDR3 reads CASTPVRGGRGEQYF. The CDR3 DNA is TGTGCCAGCACGCCCGTCCGGGGAGGCAGAGGCGAGCAGTACTTC.

This sequence joins TRBV7-2 and TRBJ2-5, with 9 bases matching TRBD2. CDR1 SGHTA and CDR2 FQGNSA come from the germline V gene. This CDR3 region has 16 residues. V lost 7 bases and J lost 5; bases outside the gene matches: 14. The CDR3 DNA follows: TGTGCCAGCACCCCGGGGTTGAGTAGCGGGAGTGAGACCCAGTACTTC. Residues: CASTPGLSSGSETQYF.

This chain connects TRBV6-1 to TRBJ2-2; a possible D gene is TRBD2 (5 bases). CDR1 and CDR2 (germline): MNHNS, SASEGT. V lost 6 bases and J lost 3, with 8 bases in between. This CDR3 has 13 residues. The CDR3 DNA is TGTGCCAGCAGGGAGCGGTACACCGGGGAGCTGTTTTTT. Translated, it gives CASRERYTGELFF.

This clonotype has more than one count but fewer than ten. The V call is TRBV20-1, the J call TRBJ2-7; D not certain. Trimming took 3 bases from V and 4 from J, leaving 13 bases between them. Germline CDR1 DFQATT, CDR2 SNEGSKA (reference sequence). The CDR3 totals 13 residues. This CDR3 reads CSARGQALYEQYF. The CDR3 DNA follows: TGCAGTGCTAGGGGCCAGGCACTATACGAGCAGTACTTC.

This clonotype was seen only a few times. One end of the junction varies from germline; a read error may be responsible. The genes are TRBV7-2 and TRBJ2-2; TRBD2 aligns across 9 bases. CDR1 and CDR2 (germline): SGHTA, FQGNSA. The CDR3 spans 15 residues. CDR3: CANSQRTSETGELFF. CDR3 in DNA: TGTGCCAACAGCCAAAGGACTAGCGAAACCGGGGAGCTGTTTTTT. Full variable domain (outside the CDR3, taken from reference TRBV7-2 and TRBJ2-2): GAGVSQSPSNKVTEKGKDVELRCDPISGHTALYWYRQSLGQGLEFLIYFQGNSAPDKSGLPSDRFSAERTGGSVSTLTIQRTQQEDSAVYLCANSQRTSETGELFFGEGSRLTVL.

V is TRBV28 and J is TRBJ1-1; D call uncertain. Between the trimmed V and J ends, which lost 4 bases and 8 bases, there was a span of 20 bases. Germline CDR1 is MDHEN and CDR2 is SYDVKM. The CDR3 loop spans 15 amino acids. CDR3 in DNA: TGTGCCAGCAGTTCGGCGGCGGGCGCCCGGTTAGAAGCTTTCTTT. This codes for CASSSAAGARLEAFF. The full variable domain, rest sourced from reference TRBV28 and TRBJ1-1, is DVKVTQSSRYLVKRTGEKVFLECVQDMDHENMFWYRQDPGLGLRLIYFSYDVKMKEKGDIPEGYSVSREKKERFSLILESASTNQTSMYLCASSSAAGARLEAFFGQGTRLTVV.

The CDR3 nucleotides read TGTGCCAGCAGCTTCGGGCGCTATGGCTACACCTTC. Its translation: CASSFGRYGYTF. The V call is TRBV7-8, the J call TRBJ1-2, with D uncertain. CDR3 length: 12 amino acids. Germline-derived CDR1 and CDR2 are SGHVS and FQNEAQ. The V and J ends lost 3 bases and 4 bases respectively, with 6 bases between them.

The count of this clonotype is one. The CDR3 spells CSARKFGTSGGGGYEQYF. The CDR3 DNA reads as TGCAGTGCTAGGAAATTCGGGACTAGCGGAGGTGGTGGCTACGAGCAGTACTTC. The chain employs TRBV20-1 and TRBJ2-7, with 11 bases identical to TRBD2. This CDR3 contains 18 residues. Per the germline V gene, CDR1 is DFQATT and CDR2 is SNEGSKA (reference sequence). V lost 3 bases and J lost 3; bases outside the gene matches: 16.

The CDR3 reads CASSFEASGFGANVLTF. The CDR3 DNA follows: TGTGCCAGCAGCTTCGAAGCCTCAGGGTTTGGGGCCAACGTCCTGACTTTC. The V call is TRBV7-2, the J call TRBJ2-6; possible D gene TRBD1, 5 bases. In germline, CDR1 is SGHTA, CDR2 FQGNSA. V was pared by 3 bases and J by 3 bases, with 15 bases between. This CDR3 contains 17 residues.

This clonotype was picked up many times. The gene calls are TRBV2 and TRBJ1-1; no reliable D call. The CDR3 sequence is 14 residues long. Germline V CDR1 and CDR2: SNHLY, FYNNEI. V lost 4 bases and J lost 8, with 17 bases in between. CDR3 sequence reads: CASSVTVNIWEAFF. Written as DNA, the CDR3 is TGTGCCAGCAGTGTGACGGTGAACATTTGGGAAGCTTTCTTT.

The rearrangement joins TRBV5-1 to TRBJ2-5, with TRBD1 matching over 7 bases. From germline, CDR1 is SGHRS and CDR2 YFSETQ. CDR3 length: 15 amino acids. V was clipped by 0 bases and J by 2 bases; unmatched bases: 4. The CDR3 DNA reads TGCGCCAGCAGCTTGGAGACAGGGAAACAAGAGACCCAGTACTTC. Its translation is CASSLETGKQETQYF.

This clonotype was seen more than once but under ten times. V usage is TRBV19 and J usage is TRBJ1-2; D ambiguous. The CDR3 is 14 amino acids. Germline CDR1 and CDR2: LNHDA and SQIVND (reference sequence). V lost 6 bases to trimming and J lost 7 bases, with 18 bases between them. The CDR3 DNA reads as TGTGCCAGTAGCCAAGGATCCACCACTGGTGGCTACACCTTC. This encodes CASSQGSTTGGYTF. Drawing the rest from reference TRBV19 and TRBJ1-2, the complete variable domain is DGGITQSPKYLFRKEGQNVTLSCEQNLNHDAMYWYRQDPGQGLRLIYYSQIVNDFQKGDIAEGYSVSREKKESFPLTVTSAQKNPTAFYLCASSQGSTTGGYTFGSGTRLTVV.

The V gene is TRBV9, the J gene TRBJ1-2; TRBD1 is a possible D gene (6 bases). The germline V gene has CDR1 SGDLS and CDR2 YYNGEE. V was clipped by 3 bases and J by 2 bases, with 11 bases between them. CDR3 length: 14 amino acids. CDR3 DNA sequence: TGTGCCAGCAGCGAATGGGACAAAAACTATGGCTACACCTTC. It is translated as CASSEWDKNYGYTF.

The chain carries TRBV7-9 and TRBJ2-1; 7 nucleotides match TRBD1. CDR1 is SEHNR and CDR2 is FQNEAQ in the germline V gene (reference sequence). After removal of 3 bases from V and 4 bases from J, the junction contained 9 bases not matched to a gene. This CDR3 region has 16 residues. CDR3 sequence (DNA): TGTGCCAGCAGCTTGGGGTCCCCAGGGGGTTACAATGAGCAGTTCTTC. This gives the protein CASSLGSPGGYNEQFF.

This clonotype appeared a few times. This chain links TRBV4-1 with TRBJ2-5; the D gene is possibly TRBD2 (6 bases). Germline V gene lookup returns CDR1 MGHRA and CDR2 YSYEKL. With 6 bases removed from V and 5 bases from J, the gap between germline ends came to 10 bases. The CDR3 is 12 residues long. For the CDR3, the DNA is TGCGCCAGCAGAGCGGAGGGGGAGACCCAGTACTTC. It yields the protein CASRAEGETQYF.

This clonotype was counted at least ten times. This chain uses TRBV6-1 with TRBJ1-5; D possibly corresponds to TRBD1 (5 bases). This CDR3 is 15 amino acids long. Trimming stripped 6 bases from V and 3 bases from J, with 15 bases between. Germline CDR1 is MNHNS and CDR2 is SASEGT. The CDR3 protein is CASRQVDSPNQPQHF. The CDR3 DNA reads TGTGCCAGCAGGCAGGTTGACAGCCCCAATCAGCCCCAGCATTTT.

This clonotype has at least ten counts. This rearrangement joins TRBV20-1 to TRBJ2-7; D ambiguous. This CDR3 is built from 13 residues. Germline V gives CDR1 DFQATT, CDR2 SNEGSKA (reference sequence). Deletions cut 5 bases from V and 2 bases from J, with 13 bases between. The CDR3 nucleotides are TGCAGTGCTCGCCCTAGGCCGACCTACGAGCAGTACTTC. It translates to CSARPRPTYEQYF.

This clonotype has ten or more counts. The J gene is TRBJ1-1, the V gene TRBV6-1; perhaps TRBD1 as D (5 bases). The CDR3 extends over 14 amino acids. Germline V lookup: CDR1 MNHNS, CDR2 SASEGT. V was cut by 7 bases and J by 0 bases, with 12 bases left in between. CDR3 residues: CASIIQAVNTEAFF. CDR3 coding DNA: TGTGCCAGCATTATACAGGCGGTGAACACTGAAGCTTTCTTT.

This clonotype was counted at least ten times. The chain uses TRBV20-1 and TRBJ1-2; 8 nucleotides line up with TRBD1. Germline V gene sequence: CDR1 DFQATT, CDR2 SNEGSKA (reference sequence). The CDR3 totals 12 residues. Germline trimming cut 6 bases from V and 4 bases from J; bases unmatched to any gene: 4. The CDR3 sequence is CSAGQGSYGYTF. The CDR3 DNA is TGCAGTGCAGGACAGGGATCCTATGGCTACACCTTC.

V gene TRBV4-1 combines with J gene TRBJ1-5, with D maybe TRBD1 (5 bases). Germline-derived CDR1 and CDR2 are MGHRA and YSYEKL. There are 14 residues in the CDR3. V lost 0 bases and J lost 4, with 7 bases in between. The CDR3 bases are TGCGCCAGCAGCCAAGACTGGGGGAATCAGCCCCAGCATTTT. It yields the protein CASSQDWGNQPQHF.

The rearrangement joins TRBV7-9 to TRBJ2-7; D gene unclear. The ends were cut back, 3 bases at V and 8 bases at J, with 11 bases in the middle. The germline CDR1 and CDR2 sequences are SEHNR and FQNEAQ (reference sequence). The CDR3 sequence is 12 residues long. The CDR3 DNA reads TGTGCCAGCAGCTTTAACCCGGAACAGCAGTACTTC. Translation gives CASSFNPEQQYF.

The rearrangement uses TRBV19 and TRBJ2-7; D is perhaps TRBD1 (6 bases). This CDR3 has 16 amino acids. The V gene lost 5 bases and the J gene lost 0 bases, with 17 bases spanning the gap. Per the germline V gene, CDR1 is LNHDA and CDR2 is SQIVND (reference sequence). The CDR3 spells CASSGGAARSSYEQYF. The CDR3 DNA reads TGTGCCAGTAGTGGGGGCGCGGCGCGCTCCTCCTACGAGCAGTACTTC.

V and J are TRBV7-6 and TRBJ1-5; D is perhaps TRBD1 (5 bases). This CDR3 contains 17 residues. V lost 6 bases to trimming and J lost 1 base, with 19 bases between them. CDR1 SGHVS and CDR2 FNYEAQ come from the germline V gene. This CDR3 is CASSQPAGNRSNQPQHF. CDR3 nucleotide sequence: TGTGCCAGCAGTCAGCCTGCAGGGAATAGAAGCAATCAGCCCCAGCATTTT.

This chain joins TRBV28 and TRBJ1-3; 10 bases agree with TRBD1. The CDR3 sequence is 14 residues long. Germline CDR1 reads MDHEN; CDR2 reads SYDVKM. J was trimmed by 5 bases and V by 5 bases; bases with no gene match: 3. CDR3 in amino acids: CASSQGQGRNTIYF. CDR3 in DNA: TGTGCCAGCAGTCAGGGACAGGGGCGAAACACCATATATTTT.

J is TRBJ1-1 and V is TRBV6-1; D call uncertain. Trimming shortened V by 2 bases and J by 2 bases, and 12 bases separated the two germline ends. The CDR3 has 15 amino acids. Germline V gene data show CDR1 as MNHNS and CDR2 as SASEGT. The CDR3 here is CASSEWVGRNTEAFF. In DNA form, the CDR3 reads TGTGCCAGCAGTGAATGGGTAGGGAGAAACACTGAAGCTTTCTTT.